Listed below are T cell receptor beta chains from one sample, sequenced in a study of blood T cells in healthy people across ages. TCRdb passed the 5' RACE reads through MiXCR, listing each CDR3 protein once. The top ten clones hold less than 20% of a sample with hundreds of thousands of distinct CDR3 sequences, around half of them seen once. The sample taken for sequencing was blood. Receptors originate from a man of 80 years or more in good health. Each CDR3 is given with its conserved first and last residue. Fields, in order: clone size, V gene, D gene, J gene, CDR3 DNA, CDR3 protein. A D gene is named only where the DNA matches it firmly. Rows give clone size only sometimes, using once, few, many, or a class for an expanded clone.

few	TRBV6-5	.	TRBJ2-7	TGTGCCAGCATCGAGCGCGGCTCCTACGAGCAGTACTTC	CASIERGSYEQYF
.	TRBV20-1	.	TRBJ2-7	TGCAGTGCTCCTCCCCCTTTGCCCGTTGGCTCCTACGAGCAGTACTTC	CSAPPPLPVGSYEQYF
few	TRBV15	TRBD2	TRBJ2-1	TGTGCCACCAGCTCTAGGGGCGGGAGGGGATACAATGAGCAGTTCTTC	CATSSRGGRGYNEQFF
many	TRBV12-3/TRBV12-4	.	TRBJ2-7	TGTGCCAGCAGTTTCCTAGTCTACGAGCAGTACTTC	CASSFLVYEQYF
few	TRBV29-1	.	TRBJ2-5	TGCAGCGTTGAATCGGGAGTAGAGACCCAGTACTTC	CSVESGVETQYF
few	TRBV7-3	.	TRBJ2-6	TGTGCCAGCAGCTTATTTGGACTTTCTGGGGCCAACGTCCTGACTTTC	CASSLFGLSGANVLTF
.	TRBV20-1	TRBD2	TRBJ2-7	TGCAGTGCTTCGACGGGACTAGCGGGAGCATACAAAACCTACGAGCAGTACTTC	CSASTGLAGAYKTYEQYF
.	TRBV20-1	TRBD2	TRBJ2-1	TGCAGTGCTAGACCGTGGGTAAGCGGGAGGGCCTTAGGTCTTGAGCAGTTCTTC	CSARPWVSGRALGLEQFF
.	TRBV6-2/TRBV6-3	.	TRBJ1-5	TGTGCCAGCAGCGACGCGGGGGAGCATCAGCCCCAGCATTTT	CASSDAGEHQPQHF
.	TRBV7-2	TRBD2	TRBJ2-4	TGTGCCAGCAGCTTATCTAGCGGGAGTGAGAGAAGCATTCAGTACTTC	CASSLSSGSERSIQYF
few	TRBV12-3/TRBV12-4	TRBD2	TRBJ2-3	TGTGCCAGCACGAGACTAGCGGGAGGGACAGATACGCAGTATTTT	CASTRLAGGTDTQYF
few	TRBV29-1	TRBD2	TRBJ2-5	TGCAGCGTTGAGGATCCCCTAGCGGGTGGGGAGACCCAGTACTTC	CSVEDPLAGGETQYF
.	TRBV29-1	TRBD2	TRBJ2-1	TGCAGCGTTGAGCCAGCGGGAGGGCCGGCGAATGAGCAGTTCTTC	CSVEPAGGPANEQFF
few	TRBV6-6	TRBD2	TRBJ2-1	TGTGCCAGCAGTGGCACTAGCGGGCTATCCTACAATGAGCAGTTCTTC	CASSGTSGLSYNEQFF
many	TRBV5-1	.	TRBJ2-7	TGCGCCAGCAGCGTGGCCGGGACATCCGGCTACGAGCAGTACTTC	CASSVAGTSGYEQYF
.	TRBV4-3	TRBD1	TRBJ2-7	TGCGCCAGCAGCCAAGGGCCACCCTGGGACAGGGACAACGAGCAGTACTTC	CASSQGPPWDRDNEQYF
.	TRBV29-1	TRBD1	TRBJ2-5	TGCAGCGTACAGACAGGGGCAGAGACCCGGTACTTC	CSVQTGAETRYF
.	TRBV20-1	TRBD1	TRBJ2-7	TGCAGTGCTAGAGATGGACAGGGGGGATCCTACGAGCAGTACTTC	CSARDGQGGSYEQYF
few	TRBV7-2	.	TRBJ1-5	TGTGCCAGCAGCTTAGACCCAGGTCAGCCCCAGCATTTT	CASSLDPGQPQHF
.	TRBV24-1	.	TRBJ2-1	TGTGCCACCAGTGAGTTGTACAGGAATGAGCAGTTCTTC	CATSELYRNEQFF
.	TRBV5-1	.	TRBJ1-3	TGCGCCAGCAGCTTGGACTCTGGAAACACCATATATTTT	CASSLDSGNTIYF
.	TRBV7-9	.	TRBJ2-5	TGTGCCAGCACCCCCGGGGCCGAAGGGTGGGAGCGAGAGACCCAGTACTTC	CASTPGAEGWERETQYF
few	TRBV5-1	TRBD1	TRBJ2-3	TGCGCCAGCAGCTTGGAGGGACAGGGTGGGGCAGATACGCAGTATTTT	CASSLEGQGGADTQYF
once	TRBV30	TRBD1	TRBJ1-2	TGTGCCTGGAGTCCGACTGGGACAGGGGATGGCTACACCTTC	CAWSPTGTGDGYTF
.	TRBV28	TRBD1	TRBJ1-2	TGTGCCAGCAGTATGTTACAGGGGATCTATGGCTACATCTTC	CASSMLQGIYGYIF
many	TRBV5-1	TRBD1	TRBJ2-4	TGCGCCAGCAGCCCTCTGGGACAGTTTAAAAACATTCAGTACTTC	CASSPLGQFKNIQYF
.	TRBV4-1	.	TRBJ1-6	TGCGCCAGCAGCCAAGATCAGGGACGCAATTCACCCCTCCACTTT	CASSQDQGRNSPLHF
.	TRBV25-1	.	TRBJ2-1	TGTGCCAGCAGTGGACTATTCAATGAGCAGTTCTTC	CASSGLFNEQFF
many	TRBV7-9	.	TRBJ2-7	TGTGCCAGCAGCTTAACAGGCGGACAGTCCTACGAGCAGTACTTC	CASSLTGGQSYEQYF
.	TRBV4-3	TRBD1	TRBJ2-2	TGCGCCAGCAGCCAAGACCCGACAGGGGTCGGTGGGATCGGGGAGCTGTTTTTT	CASSQDPTGVGGIGELFF
.	TRBV5-5	.	TRBJ2-3	TGTGCCAGCAGCTTGTTTCACCAGGGCACAGATACGCAGTATTTT	CASSLFHQGTDTQYF
.	TRBV28	.	TRBJ1-5	TGTGCCAGCACCATTTCCTACCAGCCCCAGCATTTT	CASTISYQPQHF
.	TRBV9	TRBD2	TRBJ2-4	TGTGCCAGCAGTGTGACTAGCGGGAATGACATTCAGTACTTC	CASSVTSGNDIQYF
few	TRBV18	TRBD1	TRBJ2-5	TGTGCCAGCTCACAGACCGGGACAGGGGGAAAGGAGACCCAGTACTTC	CASSQTGTGGKETQYF
.	TRBV20-1	TRBD1	TRBJ1-6	TGCAGTGCTGAAACCCCTAGGGACAGGGGGTATTCACCCCTCCACTTT	CSAETPRDRGYSPLHF
.	TRBV12-3/TRBV12-4	TRBD2	TRBJ2-1	TGTGCCAGCAGTTTACCCGGCACTAGCGGGAGGGCCGTTCCCAATGAGCAGTTCTTC	CASSLPGTSGRAVPNEQFF
few	TRBV20-1	TRBD1	TRBJ2-7	TGCAGTGTACCGGGACAGGTAGCCTACGAGCAGTACTTC	CSVPGQVAYEQYF
few	TRBV24-1	.	TRBJ2-1	TGTGCCACCAGTGAACCCGCCGAGGGGGGAAACTACAATGAGCAGTTCTTC	CATSEPAEGGNYNEQFF
.	TRBV6-1	TRBD1	TRBJ1-2	TGTGCCAGCAGTGAAGCGACCACAGGGGGCAATGGCTACACCTTC	CASSEATTGGNGYTF
.	TRBV7-2	TRBD1	TRBJ2-1	TGTGCCAGCAGATACGGACAGGAGTCATACAATGGGCAGTTCTTC	CASRYGQESYNGQFF
.	TRBV20-1	TRBD2	TRBJ2-7	TGCAGTGCTAGAGATCCAACTAGCGGGAAGTACGAGCAGTACTTC	CSARDPTSGKYEQYF
.	TRBV6-2/TRBV6-3	.	TRBJ1-2	TGTGCCAGCAGTGACGTACAGGGTTATGGCTACACCTTC	CASSDVQGYGYTF
.	TRBV5-1	.	TRBJ2-7	TGCGCCAGCGGCCTCCATGGGAACCCCTGGGAGCAGTACTTC	CASGLHGNPWEQYF
.	TRBV20-1	.	TRBJ2-7	TGCAGTGCTAGAGAGATACGGGGACAAGCGGTCTACGAGCAGTACTTC	CSAREIRGQAVYEQYF
once	TRBV18	TRBD1	TRBJ1-4	TGTGCCAGCTCACCACGGAAGGGACAGCTTAATGAAAAACTGTTTTTT	CASSPRKGQLNEKLFF
.	TRBV12-3/TRBV12-4	TRBD2	TRBJ2-1	TGTGCCAGCAGTCAACTCGATCCGAGGACTAGCAGTAGCTCCTACAATGAGCAGTTCTTC	CASSQLDPRTSSSSYNEQFF
many	TRBV27	TRBD1	TRBJ2-1	TGTGCCAGCAGTTCGTGGACAGGGGGTTGGAATGAGCAGTTCTTC	CASSSWTGGWNEQFF
many	TRBV4-3	.	TRBJ2-3	TGCGCCAGCAGCCAAGATCAAACGGGATACTCCACAGATACGCAGTATTTT	CASSQDQTGYSTDTQYF
.	TRBV7-2	.	TRBJ2-1	TGTGCCAGCAGCTCTTGGGGGGGGCATAATGATGAGCAGTTCTTC	CASSSWGGHNDEQFF
few	TRBV6-2/TRBV6-3	.	TRBJ2-7	TGTGCCAGCAGCCGATTACAGGGCTCCTACGAGCAGTACTTC	CASSRLQGSYEQYF
many	TRBV6-2/TRBV6-3	.	TRBJ2-5	TGTGCCAGCAGTTCGGGGCAAGAGACCCAGTACTTC	CASSSGQETQYF
.	TRBV20-1	TRBD1	TRBJ1-4	TGCAGTGCTAGAGTCCCAGGGGGAAGAGGAAATGAAAAACTGTTTTTT	CSARVPGGRGNEKLFF
once	TRBV20-1	TRBD2	TRBJ2-1	TGCAGCGCTAGTAAACTTATCTCATCGGCTAGCGGCTACAATGAGCAGTTCTTC	CSASKLISSASGYNEQFF
once	TRBV10-2	.	TRBJ2-7	TGCGCCAGCAGTGCGCGGAGCTCCTACGAGCAGTACTTC	CASSARSSYEQYF